This T cell receptor beta chain was recovered during a study of T cell responses to AZD1222 COVID-19 vaccine. Some clones are missing from TCRdb's copy, which holds only in-frame ones; the method was immunoSEQ multiplex PCR. Found here are about 100,000 clones, 80% to 90% of them singletons; the top ten hold approximately 15%. A word on this clone: What it binds is not known.

Overall study results and limits: Recipients of two AZD1222 doses showed rising Spike-specific TCR breadth and depth. Nearly half of spike-specific TCRs reportedly target variant regions that are unmutated in the B.1.351 and B.1.1.7 variants.

Germline-derived CDR1 and CDR2 are SGHAT and FQNNGV. This CDR3 contains 16 residues. V lost 6 bases and J 10 bases, leaving 22 bases between the germline ends. The starting material was peripheral blood, obtained on day 0 of AZD1222 vaccination. The J gene is TRBJ1-6, the V gene TRBV11-2; D is unclear. This clonotype originated in an adult in good health. CDR3 sequence reads: CASSSLIFQMRSPLHF. For the CDR3, the DNA is TGTGCCAGCAGTTCACTTATATTCCAGATGCGCTCACCCCTCCACTTT.